Listed below are T cell receptor beta chains from one sample, sequenced in a study of shared clonotypes between healthy human individuals. Sequenced by immunoSEQ multiplex PCR; TCRdb stores in-frame clones only, minus some. This sample carries 2,100,000 or so clones, approximately 95% of them seen once, and the ten largest clones take around 0.13%. Sequenced sample: naive CD4+ T cells sorted from blood. Receptors originate from a man younger than 35 in good health. CDR3s include the opening cysteine and the closing phenylalanine or tryptophan. Expanded clones get a size class; other rows say once, few or many, or leave the size out.

>TRBV10-1|NA|TRBJ2-2|14
CASSERGRTGELFF
>TRBV6-6|NA|TRBJ1-2|14
CASSYRVPNYGYTF
>TRBV5-1|NA|TRBJ2-5|13
CASSSQVQETQYF
>TRBV5-1|NA|TRBJ2-1|11
CASSLSNEQFF
>TRBV18|NA|TRBJ2-7|15
CASSTLGGGNYEQYF
>TRBV18|NA|TRBJ2-5|13
CASSPGAQETQYF
>TRBV4-1|NA|TRBJ2-7|17
CASSHYASSPSSYEQYF
>TRBV9|NA|TRBJ2-4|13
CASSADGYNIQYF
>TRBV10-3|NA|TRBJ1-2|14
CAISEEGVTYGYTF
>TRBV6-5|NA|TRBJ1-2|12
CASRSGLGGYTF
>TRBV10-3|NA|TRBJ2-2|16
CAISDFLGTNTGELFF
>TRBV6-1|NA|TRBJ2-7|15
CASRPPGGRGYEQYF
>TRBV11-1|NA|TRBJ1-2|14
CASSSLWGDGGYTF
>TRBV28|once|TRBJ1-5|16
CASSSLSGGNNQPQHF
>TRBV4-1|NA|TRBJ2-1|15
CASSAGQGAYNEQFF
>TRBV5-1|NA|TRBJ1-5|14
CASSAGTGTQPQHF
>TRBV6-5|once|TRBJ2-1|16
CASSYSGLAGYNEQFF
>TRBV10-3|NA|TRBJ2-6|15
CAISEVPPGANVLTF
>TRBV27|NA|TRBJ2-5|15
CASSRNPGAGETQYF
>TRBV6-1|NA|TRBJ1-2|13
CASSHLDGNGYTF
>TRBV2|NA|TRBJ2-3|13
CASTRTGSDTQYF
>TRBV10-3|once|TRBJ1-2|11
CAISRDYGYTF
>TRBV28|NA|TRBJ2-1|16
CASSSPWTSGVDEQFF
>TRBV19|NA|TRBJ1-5|15
CASSIRPNSNQPQHF
>TRBV4-1|NA|TRBJ2-3|16
CASSQDEGDSTDTQYF
>TRBV7-9|NA|TRBJ2-3|14
CASRGTGGTDTQYF
>TRBV9|NA|TRBJ2-1|15
CASTETGTGHNEQFF
>TRBV5-4|NA|TRBJ1-2|13
CASSTEGLYGYTF
>TRBV7-6|NA|TRBJ1-2|15
CASSPDRGRAYGYTF
>TRBV7-2|NA|TRBJ2-7|14
CASSPRDSTYEQYF
>TRBV28|NA|TRBJ1-2|12
CASTGQVYGYTF
>TRBV6-5|NA|TRBJ1-6|16
CASSYRPGIYNSPLHF
>TRBV2|NA|TRBJ1-5|13
CASSFSVDQPQHF
>TRBV18|NA|TRBJ1-2|16
CASSPPLTFTPGGYTF
>TRBV10-2|NA|TRBJ2-2|12
CASSENTGELFF
>TRBV2|once|TRBJ1-1|12
CASSDEGFEAFF
>TRBV6-5|NA|TRBJ1-4|14
CASSPTWANEKLFF